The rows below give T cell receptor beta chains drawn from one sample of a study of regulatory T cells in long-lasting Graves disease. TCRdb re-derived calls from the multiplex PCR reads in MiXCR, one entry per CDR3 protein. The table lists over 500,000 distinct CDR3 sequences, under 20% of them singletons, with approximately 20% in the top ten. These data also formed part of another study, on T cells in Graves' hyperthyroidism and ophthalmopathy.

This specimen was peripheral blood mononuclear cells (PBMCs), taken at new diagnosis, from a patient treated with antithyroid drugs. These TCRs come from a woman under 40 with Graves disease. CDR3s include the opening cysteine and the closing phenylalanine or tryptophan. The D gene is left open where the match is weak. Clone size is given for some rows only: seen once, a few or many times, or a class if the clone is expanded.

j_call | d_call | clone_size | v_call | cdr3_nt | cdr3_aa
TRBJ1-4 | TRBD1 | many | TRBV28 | TGTGCCAGCAGCCTAAGGGGGCAGGTCGGGTTCACTAATGAAAAACTGTTTTTT | CASSLRGQVGFTNEKLFF
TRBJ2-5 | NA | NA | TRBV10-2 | TGCGCCAGCAGTGAACAGGGGGAGGGGACCCAGTACTTC | CASSEQGEGTQYF
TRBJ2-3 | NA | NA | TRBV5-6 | TGTGCCAGCAGCTTGGACAGATTTAGCACAGATACGCAGTATTTT | CASSLDRFSTDTQYF
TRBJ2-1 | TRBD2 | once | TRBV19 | TGTGCCAGTAGTGCGACTAGCGGGAGGTTCTACAATGAGCAGTTCTTC | CASSATSGRFYNEQFF
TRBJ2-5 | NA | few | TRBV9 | TGTGCCAGCAGCGTAGAACAAGAGACCCAGTACTTC | CASSVEQETQYF
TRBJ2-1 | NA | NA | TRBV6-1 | TGTGCCAGCAGAGCGCGCTTCAGCTCCTACAATGAGCAGTTCTTC | CASRARFSSYNEQFF
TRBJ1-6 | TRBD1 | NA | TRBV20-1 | TGCAGTGCTAGAGGTGGGACAGGAGATTCACCCCTCCACTTT | CSARGGTGDSPLHF
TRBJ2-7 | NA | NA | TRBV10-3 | TGTGCCATCAGTGAGTCGAAGGGGTACGGAACCTACGAGCAGTACTTC | CAISESKGYGTYEQYF
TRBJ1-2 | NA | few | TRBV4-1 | TGCGCCAGCAGCCAACTCCTCATTGGTAGCTATGGCTACACCTTC | CASSQLLIGSYGYTF
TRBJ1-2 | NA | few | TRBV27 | TGTGCCAGCTCCAGGCCCGGGTATGGCTACACCTTC | CASSRPGYGYTF
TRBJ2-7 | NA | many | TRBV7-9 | TGTGCCAGCAGCTTAGGGACCACCCGGGGAGAGCAGTACTTC | CASSLGTTRGEQYF
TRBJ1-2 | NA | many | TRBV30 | TGTGCCTGGAGTCAGGGTCATGGCTACACCTTC | CAWSQGHGYTF
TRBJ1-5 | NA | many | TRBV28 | TGTGCCAGCAACAGTCAGCCCCAGCATTTT | CASNSQPQHF
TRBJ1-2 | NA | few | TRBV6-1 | TGTGCCAGCAGTGAGTGGGGCAGAACAGTAATCGGTTATGGCTACACCTTC | CASSEWGRTVIGYGYTF
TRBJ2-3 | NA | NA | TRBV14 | TGTGCCAGCAGCCGTCGAGTCGGCCTGGGGGATGCGCAGTATTTT | CASSRRVGLGDAQYF
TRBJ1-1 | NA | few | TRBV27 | TGTGCCAGCAGAATAAGCGGGCATCGGGGAAGGGAAGCTTTCTTT | CASRISGHRGREAFF
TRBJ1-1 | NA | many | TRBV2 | TGTGCCAGCAGGCTTAAAGGGGCTTTCTTT | CASRLKGAFF
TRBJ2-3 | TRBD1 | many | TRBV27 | TGTGCCAGCAGTTCACTGGGGGCAGGGGGCGCCGAGAGAAGCACAGATACGCAGTATTTT | CASSSLGAGGAERSTDTQYF
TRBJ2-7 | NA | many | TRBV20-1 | TGCAGCGCCATTACCGGGTTCCCCTACGAGCAGTACTTC | CSAITGFPYEQYF
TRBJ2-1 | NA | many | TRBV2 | TGTGCCAGCAGTCAGGACGGAATAAATGAGCAGTTCTTC | CASSQDGINEQFF
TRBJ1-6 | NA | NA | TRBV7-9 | TGTGCCAGCAGCCGGGGGACGAGTGATTCACCCCTCCACTTT | CASSRGTSDSPLHF
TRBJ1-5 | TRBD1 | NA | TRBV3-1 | TGTGCCAGCAGCCATTCCCGGACAGGGGGTTCCAATCAGCCCCAGCATTTT | CASSHSRTGGSNQPQHF
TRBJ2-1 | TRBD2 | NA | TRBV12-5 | TGTGCTAGTGGTTGGGGGGGTAACAATGAGCAGTTCTTC | CASGWGGNNEQFF
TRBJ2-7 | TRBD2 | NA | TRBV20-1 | TGCAGTGCCAGACTAGCGGGAGGGGGGGAGCAGTACTTC | CSARLAGGGEQYF
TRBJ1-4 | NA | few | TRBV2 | TGTGCCAGCAGTGTGTGGGGGGTCGGTGAAAAACTGTTTTTT | CASSVWGVGEKLFF
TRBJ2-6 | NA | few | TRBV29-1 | TGCAGCGTTGAAGATTGGTTGGGCTCTGGGGCCAACGTCCTGACTTTC | CSVEDWLGSGANVLTF
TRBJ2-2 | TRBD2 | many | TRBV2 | TGTGCCAGCAGTGGAGTAGCGGGAGGTAACGGGGAGCTGTTTTTT | CASSGVAGGNGELFF
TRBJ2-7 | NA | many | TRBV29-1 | TGCAGCGTTGAGGCCAGGAAGCAGTACTTC | CSVEARKQYF
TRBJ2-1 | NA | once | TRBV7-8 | TGTGCCAGCAGCGCCGACAGTAGCTCCTACAATGAGCAGTTCTTC | CASSADSSSYNEQFF
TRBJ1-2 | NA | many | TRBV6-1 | TGTGCCAGCAGTGGAAACCGATGGGGGAAAGGAGCCAACTATGGCTACACCTTC | CASSGNRWGKGANYGYTF
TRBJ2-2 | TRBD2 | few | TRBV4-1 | TGCGCCAGCAGCCAAGAAGAAACTAGCGGAGGTTGGAACACCGGGGAGCTGTTTTTT | CASSQEETSGGWNTGELFF
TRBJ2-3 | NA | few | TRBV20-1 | TGCAGTGTAGATCAGGGGTATAGGGGATCAGATACGCAGTATTTT | CSVDQGYRGSDTQYF
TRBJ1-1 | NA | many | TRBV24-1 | TGTGCCACCAGTGATTTCTCTGACCGGGTAGGTCCACTAAGGGCTGAAGCTTTCTTT | CATSDFSDRVGPLRAEAFF
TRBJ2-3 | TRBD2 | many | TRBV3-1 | TGTGCCAGCAGCCCCCTAGCGGGACTCACAGATACGCAGTATTTT | CASSPLAGLTDTQYF
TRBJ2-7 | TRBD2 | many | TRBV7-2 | TGTGCCAGCAGCCCGGGACTAGCGGGAGCCGACGAGCAGTACTTC | CASSPGLAGADEQYF
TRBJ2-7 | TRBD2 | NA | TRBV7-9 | TGTGCCAGCAGCTTAGGGGGCGGGGGGCGATCCTACGAGCAGTACTTC | CASSLGGGGRSYEQYF
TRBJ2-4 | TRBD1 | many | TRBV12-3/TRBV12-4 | TGTGCCAGCAGTTTAGGGGGGACAGGGCGAGCCAAAAACATTCAGTACTTC | CASSLGGTGRAKNIQYF
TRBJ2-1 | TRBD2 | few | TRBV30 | TGTGCCTGGAGTATACTAGCGGGAGGGGTCGATGAGCAGTTCTTC | CAWSILAGGVDEQFF